This T cell receptor beta chain appears in the sequencing data of a study of Graves' ophthalmopathy and Graves' hyperthyroidism (dated 2018 in TCRdb). Regarding the complete study: Peripheral blood was collected at initial diagnosis, before any treatment. Once sampling was done, hyperthyroidism patients were given methimazole at a starting dose of 30 mg daily, while ophthalmopathy patients were given high-dose intravenous methylprednisolone. To explore V-J signatures distinguishing ophthalmopathy from hyperthyroidism, a discovery set of about a hundred patients (about 41 ophthalmopathy, 55 to 60 stable hyperthyroidism) was enrolled. In about six hyperthyroidism patients, the T-cell repertoires found in thyroid tissue were compared with those found in blood. An independent validation cohort comprised roughly 20 hyperthyroidism patients and some 16 patients who later progressed from hyperthyroidism to ophthalmopathy. The approximately 90 discovery patients were randomly split 7:3 into training and test sets. In total, 135 blood samples were TCR-sequenced: 43 ophthalmopathy, under 80 hyperthyroidism and about 17 hyperthyroidism-to-ophthalmopathy patients. To tell Graves' ophthalmopathy apart from Graves' hyperthyroidism, and to predict which patients would progress to ophthalmopathy, the study relied on TCR beta repertoire signatures.

Study-level results and caveats: Most expanded thyroid clonotypes with a frequency above 0.001 also appeared in blood, which suggests that blood repertoires may reflect the immune response in the thyroid. Sample size was not predetermined statistically, and investigators were not blinded to group allocation. In validation, the model predicted ophthalmopathy progression with 55% to 71% sensitivity and less than 80% specificity; some 13 predicted patients were CT-confirmed with GO in a median of approximately 6.5 months. Ophthalmopathy was separated from stable hyperthyroidism by the 13-signature model with about 90% sensitivity and 81% to 84% specificity in cross-validation and with 80%/75% in the test set.

About this clonotype itself: What this receptor recognizes is not known. No much larger clone exists at a distance of one base, and base qualities are not known.

The ophthalmopathy patients had moderately to severely active disease, with a Clinical Activity Score of 3 or higher, a NOSPECS grade of 4 or higher, and a disease duration of less than 3 months. Patients with other autoimmune diseases, uncontrolled infections, pregnancy or lactation were excluded from the study. Diagnosis relied on clinical symptoms, serum thyroxine, TRAb, thyroid ultrasound and orbital computed tomography. Ficoll-Paque density gradient centrifugation was used to isolate PBMCs from under 11 ml of fresh peripheral blood. Total RNA was extracted with Trizol reagent and quality-checked on an Agilent 2100 Bioanalyzer. The CDR3 sequence holds 13 residues, the cysteine and phenylalanine included. The retained sequence is limited to the CDR3, 39 bases, with the frame set at the first base. V is reduced by 8 bases and J by 3 bases, leaving a spacing of 14 bases between them. CDR1 and CDR2, per the germline V gene, are MNHNS and SASEGT.

For repertoire sequencing, TCR beta CDR3 regions were amplified from RNA transcripts. A first-round RT-PCR used HTBI primers with the Qiagen OneStep RT-PCR kit, followed by a second-round multiplex PCR, size selection and purification. The libraries underwent paired-end sequencing with 100 bp reads on an Illumina HiSeq2000. From the authors' description of their analysis: SOAPnuke was used to process the reads, removing any read that contained adapters or uncalled bases, had a mean Phred below 15, or lacked an exact match to the constant primer or identifier. COPE v1.2.5 was used to merge high-quality paired reads. Each unique nucleotide sequence was treated as a clonotype, and MiTCR v1.1 was used to align the clonotypes to the IMGT TRB V, D and J references. The analysis was limited to V-J combinations with a frequency above 0.0001, which together covered 99% to 99.2% of the repertoires. A TCR clonal expansion and chaos score per V-J combination was defined as the ratio of F50 clonal expansion to chaos observed in the TCRdist matrix. Welch's t-statistics and random forest were used to reduce the features to around 13 V-J combinations, which were then used as input to a naive Bayes classifier. The Morisita-Horn index was used to measure how similar the thyroid and blood repertoires were. TCRdb reprocessing: public reads trimmed at Q25 with fastp, clones called with MiXCR, in-frame beta chains kept. Here each entry gathers all rows of one CDR3 protein and keeps the most common genes and DNA. What appears here as the V and J calls and clone size reflects TCRdb's work, not the paper's. This sample lists under 200,000 distinct CDR3 sequences; less than 45% were detected once. The top ten constitute under 7% of the sample.

The TCR was taken from a woman aged 40 to 55 with Graves' ophthalmopathy. Donor details come from another sample of the same person, matched by shared clones. The sequencing input was peripheral blood. The rearranged chain carries TRBV6-1 and TRBJ2-7; the D gene is perhaps TRBD2, from 5 matching bases. The DNA is as follows: TGTGCCAGCTTCGGGGTGGCAGTCTACGAGCAGTACTTC. The encoded protein is CASFGVAVYEQYF.